The 18 T cell receptor beta chains below all came from one sample that was sequenced in a study of CD8 T cells in Susac syndrome. Reverse transcription of roughly 0.5 to 1 ug RNA was carried out with random hexamers. TCRdb processed the immunoSEQ multiplex PCR reads anew with MiXCR; each CDR3 protein has one entry. Of 200,000 or so distinct CDR3 sequences detected, roughly 95% appear once; the ten largest clones hold 0.085% to 0.095%. Sequenced material: CD4+ T cells from PBMCs. Receptor source: a human donor with multiple sclerosis.

This chain connects TRBV9 to TRBJ1-3; D is undetermined. This CDR3 has 14 residues. With 3 bases removed from V and 0 bases from J, the gap between germline ends came to 7 bases. CDR1 is SGDLS and CDR2 is YYNGEE in the germline V gene. The CDR3 DNA sequence: TGTGCCAGCAGCGCCGGGGTCTCTGGAAACACCATATATTTT. The encoded protein is CASSAGVSGNTIYF.

The V gene is TRBV9, the J gene TRBJ2-1; D is unresolved. Trimming cost V 7 bases and J 12 bases, with 14 bases left between them. The germline V gene has CDR1 SGDLS and CDR2 YYNGEE. This CDR3 spans 11 amino acids. CDR3 in DNA: TGTGCCAGCGGTCCAGCCGCTACGCAGTTCTTC. It translates to CASGPAATQFF.

The chain is built from TRBV12-5 and TRBJ1-5, with D hard to call. The CDR3 covers 13 residues. Trimming pared 5 bases from V and 4 bases from J, leaving 9 bases between. Germline V gene lookup returns CDR1 LGHNT and CDR2 FRNRAP. This CDR3 reads CASGPRGNQPQHF. The CDR3 DNA reads TGTGCTAGTGGTCCGAGAGGGAATCAGCCCCAGCATTTT.

This clonotype was seen just once. The chain links TRBV9 to TRBJ1-1; tentative D call: TRBD1 (6 bases). V dropped 2 bases and J dropped 0 bases, with 11 bases sitting between them. CDR3 length equals 15 residues. The germline V gene encodes CDR1 SGDLS and CDR2 YYNGEE. CDR3 sequence: CASSVQQGLNTEAFF. In DNA, the CDR3 is TGTGCCAGCAGCGTTCAACAGGGACTGAACACTGAAGCTTTCTTT.

This clonotype was seen only once. The chain recombines TRBV7-2 with TRBJ2-1, with D unresolved. Germline V gives CDR1 SGHTA, CDR2 FQGNSA. CDR3 length: 13 amino acids. Trimming left V 3 bases short and J 10 bases short, with 13 bases between. The CDR3 coding sequence is TGTGCCAGCAGCTTTGTTGCGGCTCGGGAGCAGTTCTTC. The encoded protein is CASSFVAAREQFF.

The V call is TRBV6-1, the J call TRBJ2-2, with TRBD1 matching over 8 bases. From germline, CDR1 is MNHNS and CDR2 SASEGT. The J segment lost 5 bases and the V segment lost 7 bases, leaving 12 bases of the junction unmatched. CDR3 length equals 16 residues. CDR3 amino acids: CASIPLDREPTGELFF. CDR3 bases: TGTGCCAGCATTCCCCTGGACAGGGAACCAACCGGGGAGCTGTTTTTT.

V and J are TRBV19 and TRBJ2-3, with 8 bases matching TRBD2. With V trimmed by 7 bases and J by 4 bases, 10 bases remained unmatched. Germline values: CDR1 LNHDA, CDR2 SQIVND (reference sequence). The CDR3 has 15 residues. Here the CDR3 reads CASTRSSGNPDTQYF. CDR3 in DNA: TGTGCCAGTACCCGGAGTAGCGGGAATCCAGATACGCAGTATTTT.

The rearrangement joins TRBV20-1 to TRBJ1-2; D not resolved. This CDR3 has 13 amino acids. Germline CDR1 reads DFQATT; CDR2 reads SNEGSKA (reference sequence). V lost 6 bases to trimming and J lost 0 bases, with 11 bases between them. Here the CDR3 reads CSAQSQANYGYTF. The CDR3 coding sequence is TGCAGTGCCCAATCCCAGGCTAACTATGGCTACACCTTC.

The V call is TRBV3-1, the J call TRBJ2-7; D is perhaps TRBD1 or TRBD2 (5 bases each). This CDR3 has 15 amino acids. Germline V gene data show CDR1 as LGHDT and CDR2 as YNNKEL (reference sequence). The ends were cut back, 4 bases at V and 5 bases at J, with 18 bases in the middle. The DNA of the CDR3 is TGTGCCAGCAGCCGCAGGGCGGGCGGGCGAGACGAGCAGTACTTC. It is translated as CASSRRAGGRDEQYF.

The chain links TRBV19 to TRBJ2-1, with 9 positions matching TRBD2. V shed 3 bases and J 7 bases; nucleotides not matched to a gene: 7. There are 15 residues in the CDR3. Germline values: CDR1 LNHDA, CDR2 SQIVND (reference sequence). The CDR3 is CASSIWRGGRNEQFF. The DNA for the CDR3 is TGTGCCAGTAGTATTTGGCGGGGGGGCCGTAATGAGCAGTTCTTC.

This rearrangement joins TRBV3-1 to TRBJ2-2, with 9 positions matching TRBD2. The CDR3 length is 15 residues. V lost 4 bases to trimming and J lost 5 bases; unmatched junction nucleotides: 5. Germline V gene data show CDR1 as LGHDT and CDR2 as YNNKEL (reference sequence). The CDR3, as DNA: TGTGCCAGCAGCCGTAGCGGGAGTGGAACCGGGGAGCTGTTTTTT. This codes for CASSRSGSGTGELFF.

The V call is TRBV4-2, the J call TRBJ2-1, with D maybe TRBD2 (5 bases). Per germline, CDR1 LGHNA and CDR2 YNFKEQ. The length of the CDR3 is 17 residues. V shed 1 base and J shed 0 bases, with 13 bases lying between them. The CDR3: CASSQVRLADSYNEQFF. In nucleotides, the CDR3 is TGTGCCAGCAGCCAAGTAAGGCTAGCCGACTCCTACAATGAGCAGTTCTTC.

This chain links TRBV29-1 with TRBJ2-7; TRBD1 agrees at 10 bases. V lost 7 bases and J lost 4; bases outside the gene matches: 13. The V gene's germline CDR1 is SQVTM and CDR2 ANQGSEA. The CDR3 covers 15 residues. The CDR3 nucleotides read TGCAGCGCCCGGTTCTTTCGGGACAGGGGTTACGAGCAGTACTTC. Translated, it gives CSARFFRDRGYEQYF.

This CDR3 is CASSHPGQGMSNYGYTF. The CDR3 nucleotides are TGTGCCAGCAGCCACCCGGGACAGGGGATGTCGAACTATGGCTACACCTTC. This chain connects TRBV7-8 to TRBJ1-2, with 10 bases lining up with TRBD1. The CDR3 covers 17 residues. CDR1 and CDR2 from the germline V gene are SGHVS and FQNEAQ. J was trimmed by 2 bases and V by 5 bases; bases with no gene match: 11.

The chain uses TRBV5-6 and TRBJ2-1, with 9 bases matching TRBD2. The CDR3 has 14 amino acids. After removal of 2 bases from V and 7 bases from J, the junction contained 4 bases not matched to a gene. Germline lookup yields CDR1 SGHDT and CDR2 YYEEEE. The CDR3 loop reads CASSFPSGVNEQFF. The DNA of the CDR3 is TGTGCCAGCAGCTTTCCTAGCGGGGTAAATGAGCAGTTCTTC.

The chain has TRBV3-1 and TRBJ1-1; D is perhaps TRBD1 (6 bases). The CDR3 has 13 amino acids. Germline CDR1 is LGHDT and CDR2 is YNNKEL (reference sequence). The V gene lost 4 bases and the J gene lost 3 bases, with 9 bases spanning the gap. CDR3 protein: CASSLRTDTEAFF. The CDR3 bases are TGTGCCAGCAGCCTCCGGACAGACACTGAAGCTTTCTTT.

The V call is TRBV2, the J call TRBJ2-4, with 12 bases lining up with TRBD2. Trimming cost V 7 bases and J 2 bases; bases outside gene matches: 12. Germline-derived CDR1 and CDR2 are SNHLY and FYNNEI. There are 18 residues in the CDR3. As DNA, the CDR3 is TGTGCCAGCAATGGCGGTCTAGCGGGAGGGCCGTCCAAAAACATTCAGTACTTC. This gives the protein CASNGGLAGGPSKNIQYF.

The sample holds a few counts of this clonotype. The chain joins TRBV29-1 to TRBJ1-1; no clear D. V was cut by 7 bases and J by 2 bases, with 8 bases left in between. CDR3 size: 11 residues. Germline CDR1 SQVTM, CDR2 ANQGSEA. The CDR3: CSASLNTEAFF. CDR3 nucleotides: TGCAGCGCCTCTTTAAACACTGAAGCTTTCTTT.